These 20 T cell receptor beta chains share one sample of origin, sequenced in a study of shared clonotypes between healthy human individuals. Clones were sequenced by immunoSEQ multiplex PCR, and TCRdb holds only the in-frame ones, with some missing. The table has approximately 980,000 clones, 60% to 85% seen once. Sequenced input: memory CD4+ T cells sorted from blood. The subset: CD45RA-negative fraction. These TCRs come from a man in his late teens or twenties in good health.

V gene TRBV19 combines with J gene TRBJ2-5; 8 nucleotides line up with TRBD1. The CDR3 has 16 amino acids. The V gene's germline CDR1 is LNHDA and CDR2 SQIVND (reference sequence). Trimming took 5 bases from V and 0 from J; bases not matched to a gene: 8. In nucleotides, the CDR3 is TGTGCCAGTAGTTCAACCGGGACAGGCTACCAAGAGACCCAGTACTTC. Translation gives CASSSTGTGYQETQYF.

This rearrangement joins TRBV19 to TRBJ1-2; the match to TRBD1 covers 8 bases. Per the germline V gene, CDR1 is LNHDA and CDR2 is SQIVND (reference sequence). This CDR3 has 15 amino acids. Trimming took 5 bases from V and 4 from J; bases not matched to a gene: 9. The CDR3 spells CASSVPGQVLYGYTF. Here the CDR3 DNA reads TGTGCCAGTAGTGTCCCGGGACAGGTCCTCTATGGCTACACCTTC.

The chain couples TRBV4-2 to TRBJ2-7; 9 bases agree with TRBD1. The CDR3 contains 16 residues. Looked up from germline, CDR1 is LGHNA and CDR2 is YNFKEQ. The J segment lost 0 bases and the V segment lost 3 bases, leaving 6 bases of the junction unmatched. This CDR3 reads CASSHPGQGTSYEQYF. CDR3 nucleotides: TGTGCCAGCAGCCATCCGGGACAGGGAACCTCCTACGAGCAGTACTTC.

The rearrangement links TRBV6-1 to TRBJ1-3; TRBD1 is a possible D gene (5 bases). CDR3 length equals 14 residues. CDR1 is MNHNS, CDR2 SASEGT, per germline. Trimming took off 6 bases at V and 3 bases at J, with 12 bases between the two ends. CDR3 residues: CASRAGTGGNTIYF. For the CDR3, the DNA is TGTGCCAGCAGGGCCGGGACGGGTGGAAACACCATATATTTT.

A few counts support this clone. The DNA for the CDR3 is TGTGCCAGCAGCTCAATTGGCCGCGATCAGCCCCAGCATTTT. This encodes CASSSIGRDQPQHF. The chain is built from TRBV5-6 and TRBJ1-5; D call uncertain. This CDR3 is built from 14 residues. CDR1 SGHDT and CDR2 YYEEEE come from the germline V gene. With 3 bases removed from V and 5 bases from J, the gap between germline ends came to 12 bases. The full variable domain, its missing parts supplied by reference TRBV5-6 and TRBJ1-5, is DAGVTQSPTHLIKTRGQQVTLRCSPKSGHDTVSWYQQALGQGPQFIFQYYEEEERQRGNFPDRFSGHQFPNYSSELNVNALLLGDSALYLCASSSIGRDQPQHFGDGTRLSIL.

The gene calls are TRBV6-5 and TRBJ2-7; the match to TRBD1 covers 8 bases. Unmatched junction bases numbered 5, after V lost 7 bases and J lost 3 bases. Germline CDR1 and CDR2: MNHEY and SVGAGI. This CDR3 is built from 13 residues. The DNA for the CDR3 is TGTGCCAGCACCCGTGGACAGGGCTACGAGCAGTACTTC. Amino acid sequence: CASTRGQGYEQYF.

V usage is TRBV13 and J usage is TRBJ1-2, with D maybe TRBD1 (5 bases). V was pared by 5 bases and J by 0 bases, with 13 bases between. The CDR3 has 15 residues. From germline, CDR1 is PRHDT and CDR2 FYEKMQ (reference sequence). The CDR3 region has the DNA TGTGCCAGCAGCCCCTGGACACAGTCTAACTATGGCTACACCTTC. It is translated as CASSPWTQSNYGYTF. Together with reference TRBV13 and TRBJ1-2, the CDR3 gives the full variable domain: AAGVIQSPRHLIKEKRETATLKCYPIPRHDTVYWYQQGPGQDPQFLISFYEKMQSDKGSIPDRFSAQQFSDYHSELNMSSLELGDSALYFCASSPWTQSNYGYTFGSGTRLTVV.

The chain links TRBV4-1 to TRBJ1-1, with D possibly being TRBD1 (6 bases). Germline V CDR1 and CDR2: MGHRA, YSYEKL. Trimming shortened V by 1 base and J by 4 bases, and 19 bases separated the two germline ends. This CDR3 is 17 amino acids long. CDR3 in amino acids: CASSQGSGGPQVTEAFF. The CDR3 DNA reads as TGCGCCAGCAGCCAAGGATCGGGGGGGCCCCAGGTCACTGAAGCTTTCTTT.

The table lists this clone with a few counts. The CDR3 DNA reads TGTGCCAGCAGTGGGACAGCTTACCTGAACACTGAAGCTTTCTTT. Translation: CASSGTAYLNTEAFF. The chain joins TRBV5-6 to TRBJ1-1; 7 bases agree with TRBD1. This CDR3 contains 15 residues. Germline values: CDR1 SGHDT, CDR2 YYEEEE. J was trimmed by 0 bases and V by 5 bases; bases with no gene match: 7.

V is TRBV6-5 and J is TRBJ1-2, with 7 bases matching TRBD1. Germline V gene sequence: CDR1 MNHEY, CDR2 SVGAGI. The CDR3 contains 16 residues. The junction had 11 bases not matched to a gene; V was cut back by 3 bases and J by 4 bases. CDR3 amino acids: CASSYRLGGAGYGYTF. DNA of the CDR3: TGTGCCAGCAGTTATCGTCTAGGGGGCGCGGGCTATGGCTACACCTTC.

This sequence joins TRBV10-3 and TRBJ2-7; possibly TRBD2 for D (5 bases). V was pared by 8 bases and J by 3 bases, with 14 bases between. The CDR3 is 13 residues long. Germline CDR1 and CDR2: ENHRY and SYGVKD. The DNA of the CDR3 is TGTGCCATCGGGAGCTTGTTGTTCTACGAGCAGTACTTC. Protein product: CAIGSLLFYEQYF.

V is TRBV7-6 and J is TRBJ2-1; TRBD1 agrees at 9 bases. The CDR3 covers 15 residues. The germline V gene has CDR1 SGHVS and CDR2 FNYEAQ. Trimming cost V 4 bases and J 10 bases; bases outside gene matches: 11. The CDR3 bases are TGTGCCAGCAGCTCAGGGGGGACAGGGTTGAAGGAGCAGTTCTTC. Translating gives CASSSGGTGLKEQFF. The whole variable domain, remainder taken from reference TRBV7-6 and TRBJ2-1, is GAGVSQSPRYKVTKRGQDVALRCDPISGHVSLYWYRQALGQGPEFLTYFNYEAQQDKSGLPNDRFSAERPEGSISTLTIQRTEQRDSAMYRCASSSGGTGLKEQFFGPGTRLTVL.

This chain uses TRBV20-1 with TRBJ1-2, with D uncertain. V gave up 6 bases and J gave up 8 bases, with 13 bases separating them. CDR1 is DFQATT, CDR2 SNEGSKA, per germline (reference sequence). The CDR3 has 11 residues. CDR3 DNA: TGCAGTGCCCCGATCGGTCGGGGCTACACCTTC. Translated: CSAPIGRGYTF.

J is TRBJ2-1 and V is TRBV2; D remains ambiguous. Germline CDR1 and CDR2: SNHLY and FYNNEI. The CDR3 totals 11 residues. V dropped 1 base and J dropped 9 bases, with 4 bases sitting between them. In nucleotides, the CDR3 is TGTGCCAGCAGTGAAGGGATTGAGCAGTTCTTC. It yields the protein CASSEGIEQFF.

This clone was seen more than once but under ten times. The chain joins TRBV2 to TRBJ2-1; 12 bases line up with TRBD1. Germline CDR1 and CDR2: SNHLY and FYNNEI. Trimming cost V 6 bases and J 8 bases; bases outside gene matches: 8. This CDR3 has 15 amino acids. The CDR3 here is CASRVGQGAADEQFF. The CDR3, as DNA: TGTGCCAGCAGGGTGGGACAGGGGGCGGCCGATGAGCAGTTCTTC.

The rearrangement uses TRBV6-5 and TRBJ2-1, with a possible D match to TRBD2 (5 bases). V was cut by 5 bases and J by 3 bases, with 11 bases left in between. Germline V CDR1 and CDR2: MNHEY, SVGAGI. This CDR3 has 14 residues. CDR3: CASSGDGGYNEQFF. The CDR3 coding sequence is TGTGCCAGCAGTGGGGATGGAGGCTACAATGAGCAGTTCTTC.

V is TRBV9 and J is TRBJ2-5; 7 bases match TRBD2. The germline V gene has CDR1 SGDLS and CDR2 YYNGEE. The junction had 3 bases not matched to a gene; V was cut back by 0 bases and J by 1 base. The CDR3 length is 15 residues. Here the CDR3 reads CASSVVGTTQETQYF. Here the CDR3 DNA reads TGTGCCAGCAGCGTAGTTGGGACTACCCAAGAGACCCAGTACTTC.

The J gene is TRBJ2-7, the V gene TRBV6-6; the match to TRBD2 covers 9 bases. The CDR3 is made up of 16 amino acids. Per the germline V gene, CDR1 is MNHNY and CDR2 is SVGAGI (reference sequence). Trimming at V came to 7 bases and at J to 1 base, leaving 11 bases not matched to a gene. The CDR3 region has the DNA TGTGCCAGCAACCCAGCCTTGAGCGGGGGGTCCTACGAGCAGTACTTC. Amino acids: CASNPALSGGSYEQYF.

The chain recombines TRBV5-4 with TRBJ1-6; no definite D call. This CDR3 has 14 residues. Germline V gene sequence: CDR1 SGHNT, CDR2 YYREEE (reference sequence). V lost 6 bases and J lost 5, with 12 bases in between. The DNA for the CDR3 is TGTGCCAGCAACAGCCGCCAAAATAATTCACCCCTCCACTTT. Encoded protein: CASNSRQNNSPLHF.

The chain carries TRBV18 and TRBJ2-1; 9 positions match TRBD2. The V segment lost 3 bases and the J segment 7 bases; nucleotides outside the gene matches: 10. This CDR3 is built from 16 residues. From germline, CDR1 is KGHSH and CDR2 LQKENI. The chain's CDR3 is CASSPRLAGVWNEQFF. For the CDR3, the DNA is TGTGCCAGCTCACCTCGGTTAGCGGGGGTTTGGAATGAGCAGTTCTTC.